Following are 11 T cell receptor beta chains from one sample sequenced in a study of T cell repertoires in cytomegalovirus infection. Each CDR3 protein gets one entry after TCRdb re-called the reads with MiXCR. The repertoire consists of hundreds of thousands of distinct CDR3 sequences, with approximately 32% occurring once and the leading ten covering over 15%. No antigen has been identified for these receptors. Sequencing used cultured PBMCs, obtained from culture after CMV antigen stimulation. The receptor set was obtained from a human donor in good health (CMV status not recorded). Some clones in this sample may be carry-over from other donors' samples.

CDR3 sequence reads: CAISEGALTQAFF. CDR3 bases: TGTGCCATCAGTGAAGGGGCCCTTACCCAAGCTTTCTTT. The gene calls are TRBV10-3 and TRBJ1-1; D possibly corresponds to TRBD1 (5 bases). Germline CDR1 is ENHRY and CDR2 is SYGVKD. The CDR3 runs 13 residues. V lost 3 bases, J lost 9 bases, and 14 bases lay in between.

The J gene is TRBJ1-5, the V gene TRBV5-8; no reliable D call. This CDR3 is built from 15 residues. Germline CDR1 reads SGHTS; CDR2 reads YDEGEE. With 0 bases removed from V and 6 bases from J, the gap between germline ends came to 13 bases. Here the CDR3 reads CASSLAFSEAQPQHF. The CDR3 DNA reads as TGTGCCAGCAGCTTGGCGTTTTCGGAGGCTCAGCCCCAGCATTTT.

The chain recombines TRBV20-1 with TRBJ2-7; D is unclear. Germline assignment: CDR1 DFQATT and CDR2 SNEGSKA (reference sequence). The CDR3 runs 14 residues. V was clipped by 3 bases and J by 0 bases, with 12 bases between them. CDR3 coding DNA: TGCAGTGCTAGGAATTTCGACAACTCCTACGAGCAGTACTTC. Its translation: CSARNFDNSYEQYF.

The chain uses TRBV12-3 or TRBV12-4 and TRBJ2-3; D might be TRBD2 (6 bases). The CDR3 spans 16 residues. Trimming removed 4 bases from V and 4 bases from J, with 18 bases in between. The CDR3 DNA follows: TGTGCCAGCAGTTCCCTCGTGGGCGGGACCGCAGATACGCAGTATTTT. This translates into CASSSLVGGTADTQYF.

This clonotype was observed at least ten times. The chain links TRBV2 to TRBJ2-1; TRBD1 agrees at 7 bases. The germline V gene encodes CDR1 SNHLY and CDR2 FYNNEI. V trimming: 6 bases; J trimming: 6 bases; junction bases outside the gene matches: 11. The CDR3 runs to 15 residues. CDR3 DNA: TGTGCCAGCAGGTCTAGACAGGGCAGCGGCAATGAGCAGTTCTTC. This translates into CASRSRQGSGNEQFF.

The chain joins TRBV6-6 to TRBJ1-5, with D unresolved. The V end was cut by 8 bases, the J end by 1 base, with 9 bases between. This CDR3 contains 13 residues. Germline V gene data show CDR1 as MNHNY and CDR2 as SVGAGI (reference sequence). This chain's CDR3 is CASQRSSNQPQHF. In DNA, the CDR3 is TGTGCCAGCCAAAGAAGCAGCAATCAGCCCCAGCATTTT.

The table lists this clonotype with a few counts. This chain connects TRBV24-1 to TRBJ2-5; TRBD1 matches 9 bases. CDR1 is KGHDR and CDR2 is SFDVKD in the germline V gene. CDR3 size: 16 residues. The ends lost 0 bases at V and 3 bases at J; junction bases unmatched: 4. CDR3 nucleotides: TGTGCCACCAGTGATTTGCGGGACAGGGAGAAAGAGACCCAGTACTTC. Translating gives CATSDLRDREKETQYF.

A remark on this clonotype: The conserved final phenylalanine or tryptophan is absent from the CDR3, which likely points to a read error. V is TRBV2 and J is TRBJ2-7, with D tentatively TRBD1 (6 bases). Germline V gives CDR1 SNHLY, CDR2 FYNNEI. The CDR3 runs 14 residues. The germline V and J ends were trimmed by 6 bases and 2 bases, with 14 bases remaining between them. The CDR3 loop reads CASSATGIPYEQYL. CDR3 coding DNA: TGTGCCAGCAGCGCAACAGGGATCCCCTACGAGCAGTACCTC.

The chain has TRBV7-6 and TRBJ1-3, with D unresolved. CDR1 and CDR2 (germline): SGHVS, FNYEAQ. V lost 5 bases and J 0 bases, leaving 11 bases between the germline ends. The CDR3 is made up of 15 amino acids. CDR3 DNA sequence: TGTGCCAGCAGCCATGATGATGACTCTGGAAACACCATATATTTT. This encodes CASSHDDDSGNTIYF. The variable domain in full, with the rest retrieved from reference TRBV7-6 and TRBJ1-3, is GAGVSQSPRYKVTKRGQDVALRCDPISGHVSLYWYRQALGQGPEFLTYFNYEAQQDKSGLPNDRFSAERPEGSISTLTIQRTEQRDSAMYRCASSHDDDSGNTIYFGEGSWLTVV.

J is TRBJ2-7 and V is TRBV7-2; D gene unclear. This CDR3 spans 12 amino acids. Germline V lookup: CDR1 SGHTA, CDR2 FQGNSA. The V gene lost 1 base and the J gene lost 6 bases, with 7 bases spanning the gap. CDR3 nucleotide sequence: TGTGCCAGCAGCTTAGGGGGTAGCGAGCAGTACTTC. Translation: CASSLGGSEQYF.

This clonotype was seen a single time. The chain carries TRBV14 and TRBJ1-4; TRBD1 matches at 9 bases. The V segment lost 0 bases and the J segment 10 bases; nucleotides outside the gene matches: 9. CDR3 size: 16 residues. Germline CDR1 SGHDN, CDR2 FVKESK. Here the CDR3 reads CASSQDPGQGSVKLFF. The CDR3 DNA reads as TGTGCCAGCAGCCAAGATCCGGGACAGGGAAGTGTAAAACTGTTTTTT.